This passage covers 26 T cell receptor beta chains from one sample sequenced in a study of PD-L1 blockade in urothelial cancer. Only in-frame clones appear in the TCRdb table, and some are missing; sequencing was by immunoSEQ multiplex PCR. The sample has fewer than 35,000 clones, around 85% seen once. This specimen consisted of PBMCs, obtained around atezolizumab (anti-PD-L1) treatment. Source of these receptors: a man in his fifties or sixties with urothelial cancer.

This chain links TRBV7-2 with TRBJ2-1; 10 bases map to TRBD2. V shed 2 bases, J shed 2 bases, and the junction held 3 bases outside the gene matches. This CDR3 is built from 16 residues. Germline loops: CDR1 SGHTA, CDR2 FQGNSA. The CDR3 sequence: CASSLLAGGTYNEQFF. DNA for the CDR3: TGTGCCAGCAGCTTATTAGCGGGGGGTACCTACAATGAGCAGTTCTTC.

The chain links TRBV4-2 to TRBJ2-7; 10 bases agree with TRBD2. The CDR3 is 18 amino acids. The V and J ends lost 2 bases and 3 bases, in that order; junction bases with no gene match: 13. The V gene's germline CDR1 is LGHNA and CDR2 YNFKEQ. CDR3 loop: CASSQPSQAGGPFYEQYF. CDR3 nucleotide sequence: TGTGCCAGCAGCCAACCAAGTCAAGCGGGAGGGCCCTTCTACGAGCAGTACTTC.

The chain recombines TRBV6-1 with TRBJ1-3, with no clear D. The CDR3 has 13 residues. Per the germline V gene, CDR1 is MNHNS and CDR2 is SASEGT. The germline V and J ends were trimmed by 5 bases and 6 bases, with 11 bases remaining between them. CDR3 sequence reads: CASSTFGQNTIYF. The CDR3 DNA sequence: TGTGCCAGCAGTACCTTTGGGCAAAACACCATATATTTT.

V usage is TRBV9 and J usage is TRBJ1-1; 8 bases are shared with TRBD1. Trimming removed 5 bases from V and 1 base from J; junction bases left unmatched: 4. This CDR3 contains 14 residues. Germline values: CDR1 SGDLS, CDR2 YYNGEE. The CDR3 DNA reads as TGTGCCAGCAGGGGGGGACAGGCGAACACTGAAGCTTTCTTT. Its protein is CASRGGQANTEAFF. Full variable domain (remainder filled in from reference TRBV9 and TRBJ1-1): DSGVTQTPKHLITATGQRVTLRCSPRSGDLSVYWYQQSLDQGLQFLIQYYNGEERAKGNILERFSAQQFPDLHSELNLSSLELGDSALYFCASRGGQANTEAFFGQGTRLTVV.

This chain uses TRBV6-1 with TRBJ2-7, with D uncertain. Trimming removed 1 base at V and 3 bases at J, with 13 bases between. The CDR3 has 15 residues. Germline loops: CDR1 MNHNS, CDR2 SASEGT. The CDR3: CASSEESVLLYEQYF. The CDR3 DNA reads TGTGCCAGCAGTGAAGAGAGCGTTCTCCTCTACGAGCAGTACTTC.

This clone was recorded once. V is TRBV5-4 and J is TRBJ2-6; TRBD2 is a possible D gene (5 bases). Germline V gene sequence: CDR1 SGHNT, CDR2 YYREEE (reference sequence). Trimming took 4 bases from V and 2 from J, leaving 13 bases between them. This CDR3 is built from 16 residues. The CDR3 protein is CASSPPGLTGANVLTF. The CDR3 nucleotides read TGTGCCAGCAGCCCGCCCGGACTTACTGGGGCCAACGTCCTGACTTTC.

The V gene is TRBV10-1, the J gene TRBJ1-2, with TRBD1 identical over 8 bases. This CDR3 has 13 amino acids. The germline CDR1 and CDR2 sequences are WNHNN and SYGVQD (reference sequence). V lost 6 bases, J lost 7 bases, and 7 bases stayed unmatched. The CDR3 spells CASSPGGRGGYTF. In DNA form, the CDR3 reads TGCGCCAGCAGCCCAGGGGGCAGAGGTGGCTACACCTTC.

The gene calls are TRBV9 and TRBJ2-1, with no clear D. CDR3 length equals 14 residues. From germline, CDR1 is SGDLS and CDR2 YYNGEE. With 0 bases removed from V and 5 bases from J, the gap between germline ends came to 9 bases. The DNA of the CDR3 is TGTGCCAGCAGCGTAGCCCCAGGTAACAATGAGCAGTTCTTC. It translates to CASSVAPGNNEQFF.

The rearrangement links TRBV2 to TRBJ1-1; the D gene is possibly TRBD1 (5 bases). Trimming shortened V by 9 bases and J by 0 bases, and 20 bases separated the two germline ends. This CDR3 contains 16 residues. Germline lookup yields CDR1 SNHLY and CDR2 FYNNEI. The CDR3 region is CASEKSGGGMNTEAFF. CDR3 bases: TGTGCCAGTGAAAAGTCCGGGGGAGGGATGAACACTGAAGCTTTCTTT.

The chain is built from TRBV28 and TRBJ1-1; TRBD1 matches at 8 bases. The CDR3 sequence is 16 residues long. Trimming took 6 bases from V and 1 from J; bases not matched to a gene: 10. The germline gives CDR1 MDHEN, CDR2 SYDVKM. The CDR3 spells CASSKTGVRPNTEAFF. The CDR3 nucleotides are TGTGCCAGCAGCAAGACAGGGGTCCGGCCGAACACTGAAGCTTTCTTT.

The gene calls are TRBV2 and TRBJ2-3; the match to TRBD2 covers 7 bases. Germline lookup yields CDR1 SNHLY and CDR2 FYNNEI. CDR3 length: 15 amino acids. Trimming removed 2 bases from V and 3 bases from J; junction bases left unmatched: 5. CDR3 residues: CASSEKGGRTDTQYF. The DNA for the CDR3 is TGTGCCAGCAGTGAAAAAGGCGGGAGAACAGATACGCAGTATTTT.

This clone came up once. The J gene is TRBJ1-2, the V gene TRBV7-2; D unclear. V lost 7 bases, J lost 0 bases, and 12 bases lay in between. The CDR3 sequence is 14 residues long. CDR1 SGHTA and CDR2 FQGNSA come from the germline V gene. The CDR3 protein is CASTFITANYGYTF. As DNA, the CDR3 is TGTGCCAGCACCTTCATCACAGCTAACTATGGCTACACCTTC.

Comments on this clone: A read error may produce the germline difference seen at one junction end. The chain uses TRBV11-2 and TRBJ1-3; D gene ambiguous. The germline V gene has CDR1 SGHAT and CDR2 FQNNGV. The CDR3 has 13 residues. CDR3 bases: TGTGCCAGCAGCTTAGATTGGGCCGCCTCCGCTCATTTT. Residues: CASSLDWAASAHF.

The chain links TRBV4-1 to TRBJ2-3, with TRBD1 identical over 8 bases. The V and J ends lost 4 bases and 3 bases, in that order; junction bases with no gene match: 9. Germline CDR1 is MGHRA and CDR2 is YSYEKL. There are 16 residues in the CDR3. CDR3 in DNA: TGCGCCAGCAGCCCCGGACAGGGAAGAACGACAGATACGCAGTATTTT. Residues: CASSPGQGRTTDTQYF.

The V call is TRBV19, the J call TRBJ1-1, with TRBD1 as a possible D gene (5 bases). Germline V lookup: CDR1 LNHDA, CDR2 SQIVND (reference sequence). V gave up 3 bases and J gave up 7 bases, with 9 bases separating them. The CDR3 spans 12 residues. CDR3 in DNA: TGTGCCAGTAGTATGAGGGGAGGTGAAGCTTTCTTT. Residues: CASSMRGGEAFF.

V gene TRBV4-2 combines with J gene TRBJ2-1, with TRBD2 matching 9 bases. The CDR3 consists of 16 residues. CDR1 is LGHNA and CDR2 is YNFKEQ in the germline V gene. J gave up 4 bases and V 2 bases, and 6 bases lay outside the gene matches. CDR3 coding DNA: TGTGCCAGCAGCCAAATCCTTAGCGGGGGTTACAATGAGCAGTTCTTC. Its translation: CASSQILSGGYNEQFF.

The chain links TRBV28 to TRBJ2-7; D is possibly TRBD2 (6 bases). Germline values: CDR1 MDHEN, CDR2 SYDVKM. The CDR3 loop spans 15 amino acids. Trimming left V 3 bases short and J 2 bases short, with 14 bases between. CDR3 loop: CASSLAGGGTYEQYV. The DNA of the CDR3 is TGTGCCAGCAGTTTGGCGGGTGGGGGGACCTACGAGCAGTACGTC.

This clone is a singleton in its sample. The gene calls are TRBV7-9 and TRBJ2-2; 13 nucleotides match TRBD2. The CDR3 runs to 18 residues. Trimming at V came to 0 bases and at J to 6 bases, leaving 7 bases not matched to a gene. Per the germline V gene, CDR1 is SEHNR and CDR2 is FQNEAQ (reference sequence). The CDR3 region is CASSLARTSGGVSGELFF. The CDR3 region has the DNA TGTGCCAGCAGCTTAGCGAGGACTAGCGGGGGCGTGTCCGGGGAGCTGTTTTTT. The full variable domain, its missing parts supplied by reference TRBV7-9 and TRBJ2-2, is DTGVSQNPRHKITKRGQNVTFRCDPISEHNRLYWYRQTLGQGPEFLTYFQNEAQLEKSRLLSDRFSAERPKGSFSTLEIQRTEQGDSAMYLCASSLARTSGGVSGELFFGEGSRLTVL.

The chain couples TRBV5-1 to TRBJ2-5; the match to TRBD2 covers 11 bases. V lost 4 bases, J lost 5 bases, and 7 bases stayed unmatched. The CDR3 consists of 15 residues. Per germline, CDR1 SGHRS and CDR2 YFSETQ. In DNA form, the CDR3 reads TGCGCCAGCAGCACTAGCGGGAGTGAGGGGGAGACCCAGTACTTC. Amino acids: CASSTSGSEGETQYF.

This clone was observed a single time. CDR3 DNA sequence: TGTGCCAGCGCCGTGCTAGCGCGGGAGACCCAGTACTTC. Translated: CASAVLARETQYF. The gene calls are TRBV7-2 and TRBJ2-5; TRBD2 might be the D (6 bases). CDR3 length: 13 residues. CDR1 and CDR2 (germline): SGHTA, FQGNSA. Trimming removed 8 bases from V and 5 bases from J, with 15 bases in between.

This clone was seen a handful of times. The chain links TRBV7-2 to TRBJ1-1, with TRBD1 matching over 7 bases. This CDR3 spans 16 amino acids. Trimming took 4 bases from V and 1 from J; bases not matched to a gene: 9. CDR1 SGHTA and CDR2 FQGNSA come from the germline V gene. The CDR3 DNA follows: TGTGCCAGCAGCTGGATACAGGGGCAGGGGAACACTGAAGCTTTCTTT. Translating gives CASSWIQGQGNTEAFF. Filled out from reference TRBV7-2 and TRBJ1-1, the complete variable domain reads GAGVSQSPSNKVTEKGKDVELRCDPISGHTALYWYRQSLGQGLEFLIYFQGNSAPDKSGLPSDRFSAERTGGSVSTLTIQRTQQEDSAVYLCASSWIQGQGNTEAFFGQGTRLTVV.

This chain connects TRBV11-2 to TRBJ2-5; 12 bases fit TRBD2. The germline V gene has CDR1 SGHAT and CDR2 FQNNGV. The J segment lost 2 bases and the V segment lost 5 bases, leaving 3 bases of the junction unmatched. The CDR3 spans 15 residues. CDR3 nucleotide sequence: TGTGCCAGCAGCCCTGGACTAGCGGGGCAAGAGACCCAGTACTTC. Encoded protein: CASSPGLAGQETQYF.

The rearrangement links TRBV19 to TRBJ1-2; 9 positions agree with TRBD1. Germline assignment: CDR1 LNHDA and CDR2 SQIVND (reference sequence). The CDR3 is made up of 15 amino acids. V dropped 9 bases and J dropped 3; count of bases not matched to a gene: 11. The CDR3 coding sequence is TGTGCCAGCAATAGTGACAGGGGGTTTGACTATGGCTACACCTTC. It encodes CASNSDRGFDYGYTF.

V usage is TRBV5-1 and J usage is TRBJ2-1, with D possibly TRBD2 on 6 matching bases. V was pared by 4 bases and J by 8 bases, with 13 bases between. From germline, CDR1 is SGHRS and CDR2 YFSETQ. The CDR3 consists of 13 residues. CDR3 coding DNA: TGCGCCAGCAGCGCGGGACCCAGCGATGAGCAGTTCTTC. Translated, it gives CASSAGPSDEQFF.

The chain couples TRBV6-5 to TRBJ1-5; TRBD1 agrees at 8 bases. The CDR3 spans 15 residues. V lost 2 bases and J lost 2; bases outside the gene matches: 2. Looked up from germline, CDR1 is MNHEY and CDR2 is SVGAGI. The CDR3 nucleotides read TGTGCCAGCAGTTACGCGACAGGGGGCAATCAGCCCCAGCATTTT. Encoded protein: CASSYATGGNQPQHF.

The V and J genes are TRBV28 and TRBJ1-2; D is perhaps TRBD1 (5 bases). The CDR3 is made up of 15 amino acids. V was clipped by 7 bases and J by 7 bases, with 22 bases between them. Germline CDR1 is MDHEN and CDR2 is SYDVKM. The CDR3 sequence: CASTGAGSSVPGYTF. The CDR3 coding sequence is TGTGCCAGCACTGGGGCAGGGTCCTCGGTGCCTGGCTACACCTTC.